Below, 11 T cell receptor beta chains from the same sample are listed, as sequenced in a study of OX40 agonist ivuxolimab in advanced cancers. Some clones are missing from TCRdb's copy, which holds only in-frame ones; the method was immunoSEQ multiplex PCR. Of about 60,000 clones in the sample, about 90% were seen once. Sample: CD4+ or CD8+ T cells sorted from blood, taken in a trial of the OX40 agonist ivuxolimab. The receptors derive from an adult with an advanced solid tumor such as melanoma, head and neck, liver or kidney cancer.

V usage is TRBV5-1 and J usage is TRBJ2-1; 7 bases match TRBD1. Germline assignment: CDR1 SGHRS and CDR2 YFSETQ. The CDR3 covers 15 residues. V lost 4 bases, J lost 6 bases, and 10 bases stayed unmatched. CDR3 sequence: CASSREGAPPNEQFF. Written as DNA, the CDR3 is TGCGCCAGCAGCCGTGAGGGGGCGCCCCCCAATGAGCAGTTCTTC.

This clone was seen more than once but under ten times. The sample carries other DNA sequences with the same CDR3. CDR3 coding DNA: TGTGCCTGGAGTGTGTCAGGCTACGAGCAGTACTTC. This sequence encodes CAWSVSGYEQYF. The chain carries TRBV30 and TRBJ2-7, with D hard to call. CDR1 and CDR2 (germline): GTSNPN, SVGIG (reference sequence). The CDR3 consists of 12 residues. Trimming cost V 0 bases and J 3 bases, with 6 bases left between them.

The rearrangement joins TRBV28 to TRBJ2-1, with D unclear. From germline, CDR1 is MDHEN and CDR2 SYDVKM. The germline V and J ends were trimmed by 3 bases and 9 bases, with 9 bases remaining between them. The CDR3 is 12 residues long. Here the CDR3 reads CASSFSGPEQFF. In nucleotides, the CDR3 is TGTGCCAGCAGTTTCTCAGGACCTGAGCAGTTCTTC.

The V gene is TRBV6-1, the J gene TRBJ2-3; 7 positions agree with TRBD1. CDR1 is MNHNS, CDR2 SASEGT, per germline. This CDR3 is built from 17 residues. The junction had 9 bases not matched to a gene; V was cut back by 3 bases and J by 0 bases. CDR3 sequence: CASSDLRDSHSTDTQYF. CDR3 sequence (DNA): TGTGCCAGCAGTGACCTCCGGGACAGCCATAGCACAGATACGCAGTATTTT.

The rearrangement links TRBV2 to TRBJ2-1, with 12 bases that match TRBD2. V lost 1 base, J lost 13 bases, and 11 bases stayed unmatched. CDR1 is SNHLY, CDR2 FYNNEI, per germline. This CDR3 comprises 16 residues. Written as DNA, the CDR3 is TGTGCCAGCAGTGAAGGGAGGGCTAGCGGGAGGGGGTCTCAGTTCTTC. This sequence encodes CASSEGRASGRGSQFF.

This clone is a singleton in its sample. V and J are TRBV19 and TRBJ1-5; 8 bases fit TRBD1. The germline V gene encodes CDR1 LNHDA and CDR2 SQIVND (reference sequence). Trimming at V came to 5 bases and at J to 5 bases, leaving 11 bases not matched to a gene. The CDR3 covers 16 residues. CDR3 amino acids: CASSPPRGLGDQPQHF. In DNA form, the CDR3 reads TGTGCCAGTAGTCCCCCCAGGGGGCTAGGGGATCAGCCCCAGCATTTT.

This rearrangement joins TRBV2 to TRBJ2-2; 8 bases are shared with TRBD2. Germline CDR1 and CDR2: SNHLY and FYNNEI. J lost 5 bases, V lost 0 bases, and 5 bases had no gene match. The CDR3 has 16 amino acids. Here the CDR3 reads CASSEAGGAITGELFF. CDR3 coding DNA: TGTGCCAGCAGTGAAGCCGGGGGGGCCATTACCGGGGAGCTGTTTTTT.

This chain links TRBV7-2 with TRBJ1-4; 10 bases agree with TRBD1. This CDR3 is 16 amino acids long. CDR1 is SGHTA and CDR2 is FQGNSA in the germline V gene. The junction had 9 bases not matched to a gene; V was cut back by 4 bases and J by 7 bases. The CDR3 sequence: CASSWATGGGGEKLFF. The CDR3 region has the DNA TGTGCCAGCAGCTGGGCGACAGGGGGCGGGGGTGAAAAACTGTTTTTT.

The V call is TRBV7-6, the J call TRBJ1-4; the match to TRBD1 covers 7 bases. The CDR3 length is 17 residues. With V trimmed by 1 base and J by 4 bases, 9 bases remained unmatched. The germline CDR1 and CDR2 sequences are SGHVS and FNYEAQ. CDR3 sequence (DNA): TGTGCCAGCAGCTTAGAAGGTGGACAGGCGAATAATGAAAAACTGTTTTTT. It codes for CASSLEGGQANNEKLFF.

The chain couples TRBV29-1 to TRBJ2-5; 8 bases are shared with TRBD2. The V gene end was trimmed by 7 bases and the J gene end by 5 bases; junction bases not matched to a gene: 6. Germline V gene sequence: CDR1 SQVTM, CDR2 ANQGSEA. There are 12 residues in the CDR3. The CDR3 nucleotides are TGCAGCGCCGGGAGGGCCGGGGAGACCCAGTACTTC. Its protein is CSAGRAGETQYF.

V gene TRBV15 combines with J gene TRBJ2-7; D gene uncertain. This CDR3 has 12 residues. V was shortened by 1 base and J by 7 bases, with 8 bases between the two germline ends. The germline V gene has CDR1 LNHNV and CDR2 YYDKDF (reference sequence). The CDR3: CATSRGLREQYF. For the CDR3, the DNA is TGTGCCACCAGCAGAGGATTAAGGGAGCAGTACTTC.